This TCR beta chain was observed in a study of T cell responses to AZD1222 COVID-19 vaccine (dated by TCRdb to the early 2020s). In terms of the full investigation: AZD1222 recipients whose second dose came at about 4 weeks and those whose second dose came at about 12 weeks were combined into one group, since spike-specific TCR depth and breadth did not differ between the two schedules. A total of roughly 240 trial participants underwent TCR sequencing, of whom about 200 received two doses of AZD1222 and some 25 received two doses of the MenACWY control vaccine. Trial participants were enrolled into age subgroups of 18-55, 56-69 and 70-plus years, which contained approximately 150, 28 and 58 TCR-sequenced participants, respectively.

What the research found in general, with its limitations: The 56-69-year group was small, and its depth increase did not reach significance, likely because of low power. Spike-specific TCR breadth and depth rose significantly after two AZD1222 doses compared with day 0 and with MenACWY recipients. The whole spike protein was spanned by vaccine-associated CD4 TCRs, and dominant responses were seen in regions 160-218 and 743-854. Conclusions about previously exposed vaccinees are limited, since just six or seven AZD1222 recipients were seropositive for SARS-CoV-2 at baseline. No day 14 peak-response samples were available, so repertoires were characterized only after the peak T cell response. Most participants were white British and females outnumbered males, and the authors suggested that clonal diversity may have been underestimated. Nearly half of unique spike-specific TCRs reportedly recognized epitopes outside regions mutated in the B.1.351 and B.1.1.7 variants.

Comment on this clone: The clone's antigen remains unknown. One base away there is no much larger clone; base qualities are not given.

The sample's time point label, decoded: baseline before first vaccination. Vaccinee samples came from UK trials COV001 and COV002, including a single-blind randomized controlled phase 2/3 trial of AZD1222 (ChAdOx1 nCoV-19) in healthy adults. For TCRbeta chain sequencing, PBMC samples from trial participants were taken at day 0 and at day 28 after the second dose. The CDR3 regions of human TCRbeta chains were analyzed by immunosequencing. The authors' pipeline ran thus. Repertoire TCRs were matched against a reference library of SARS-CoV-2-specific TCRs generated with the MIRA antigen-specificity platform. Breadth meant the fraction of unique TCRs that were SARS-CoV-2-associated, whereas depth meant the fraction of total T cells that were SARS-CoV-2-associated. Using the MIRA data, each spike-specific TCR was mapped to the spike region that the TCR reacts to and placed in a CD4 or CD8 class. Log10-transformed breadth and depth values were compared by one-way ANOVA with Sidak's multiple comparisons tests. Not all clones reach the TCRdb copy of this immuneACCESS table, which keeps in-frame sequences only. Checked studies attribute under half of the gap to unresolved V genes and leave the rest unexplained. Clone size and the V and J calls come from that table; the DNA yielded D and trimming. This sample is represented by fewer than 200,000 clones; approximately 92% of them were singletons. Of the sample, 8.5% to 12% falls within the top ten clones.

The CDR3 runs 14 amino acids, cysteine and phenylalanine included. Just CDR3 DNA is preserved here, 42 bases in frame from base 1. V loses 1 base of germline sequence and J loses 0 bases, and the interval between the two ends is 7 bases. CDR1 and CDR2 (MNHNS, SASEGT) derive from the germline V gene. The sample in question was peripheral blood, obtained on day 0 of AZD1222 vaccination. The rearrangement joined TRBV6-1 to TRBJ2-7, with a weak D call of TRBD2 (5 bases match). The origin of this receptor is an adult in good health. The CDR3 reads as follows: CASSEGTASYEQYF. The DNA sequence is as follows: TGTGCCAGCAGTGAAGGGACTGCCTCCTACGAGCAGTACTTC.